This T cell receptor beta chain was sequenced in a study of T cell repertoires in cytomegalovirus infection. Study overall: Newly reported HLA-C-restricted and thoroughly characterized HLA-B-restricted CMV epitopes were employed. CMV infection plus the matching HLA type was flagged by public TCR beta signatures. Study outcomes and limitations: The ex vivo response was dominated by HLA-C-restricted CMV-specific TCR beta clonotypes.

TCRdb called the reads again in MiXCR, with one record for every CDR3 protein. This table has around 430,000 distinct CDR3 sequences, roughly 43% appearing once. This CDR3 comprises 14 residues. V dropped 6 bases and J dropped 4; count of bases not matched to a gene: 8. Germline V gene data show CDR1 as MNHNY and CDR2 as SVGAGI (reference sequence). About this clonotype itself: Its antigen is undetermined.

This sequence originates from a human donor in good health (CMV status not recorded). Some clones in this sample may be carry-over from other donors' samples. The sequencing here drew on cultured PBMCs, taken from culture after CMV antigen stimulation. The chain recombines TRBV6-6 with TRBJ2-5; 7 positions agree with TRBD1. CDR3 coding DNA: TGTGCCAGCAGATTACAGGGGATCCCAGAGACCCAGTACTTC. Protein: CASRLQGIPETQYF.